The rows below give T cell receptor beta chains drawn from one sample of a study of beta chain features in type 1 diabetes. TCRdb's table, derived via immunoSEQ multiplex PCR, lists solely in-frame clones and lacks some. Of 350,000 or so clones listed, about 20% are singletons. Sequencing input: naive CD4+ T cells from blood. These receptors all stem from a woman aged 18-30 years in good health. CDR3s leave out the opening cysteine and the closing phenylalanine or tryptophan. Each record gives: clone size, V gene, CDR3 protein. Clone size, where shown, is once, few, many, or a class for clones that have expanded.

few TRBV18 ASSPDISPEF
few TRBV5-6 ASSSGQGLVDTQY
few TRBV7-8 ASSLGRDGYT
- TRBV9 ASSPWDRGIIQY
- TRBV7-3 ASSGRGPQETQY
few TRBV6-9 ASSYPEGTYEQY
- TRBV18 ASSRGAAGGLEEKLF
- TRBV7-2 ASSLAGTSGSISYEQY
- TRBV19 ASSTGTSGLYEQY
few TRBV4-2 ASSPGTSGDYTGELF
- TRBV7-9 ASTPGQGDTEAF
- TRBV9 ASSPGQGNNEQF
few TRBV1 TSSQVRKAAYYEQY
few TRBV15 ATSRDFGQFGDGYT
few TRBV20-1 SANFNEQF
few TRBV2 ASSERSGEETQY
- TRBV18 ASSLDRASYEQY
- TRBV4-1 ASSQPGLAGGPAKNIQY
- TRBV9 ASSSLLTDTQY
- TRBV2 ASSLARGRNTEAF
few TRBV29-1 SAGGRERWNTGELF
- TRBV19 ASSDRGQRDTQY
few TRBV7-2 ASSLTVDTEAF
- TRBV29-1 SVTRTANYGYT
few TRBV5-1 ASSLGLAVQETQY
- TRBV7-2 ASNLAPEGRGPRYYGYT
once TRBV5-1 ASSIGGAGETQY
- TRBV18 ASSPQRAGELF
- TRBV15 ATTSFGDTQY
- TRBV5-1 ASSLEGATEETQY
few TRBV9 ASSVAPAGEQF
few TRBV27 ASSFDGSGALFYEQY
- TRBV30 AWSIWDSNGYT
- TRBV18 ASTRDQETQY
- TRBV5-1 ASSTTGGLNYGYT
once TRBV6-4 ASSDQRGGLNTQY
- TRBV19 ASSPRGSGAEAF
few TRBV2 ASAKQGGGSGYT
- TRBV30 AWSVRLDSTEAF
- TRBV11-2 ASSAPQGASGANVLT
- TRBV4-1 ASSQDAGPRDTQY
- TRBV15 ATGRGGEYEQF
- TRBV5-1 ASSLDLRDTEAF
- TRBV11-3 ASSLDTSSYNEQF
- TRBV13 ASSSTRPERHYGYT
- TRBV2 ASRAWNEQF
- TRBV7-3 ASSVTASGANVLT
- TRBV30 AWIPFAGVSTDTQY
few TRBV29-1 SVSGTGGGKETQY
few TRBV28 ASSLTGPLAGENSGQY
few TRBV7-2 ASSLDLAIAYEQY
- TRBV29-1 SADLLSGAVGNEQF
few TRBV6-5 ASSYSTVRHYGYT
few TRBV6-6 ASTSQDTYNEQF
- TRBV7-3 ASSLNAAGFGELF
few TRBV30 AWSVQGNQPQH
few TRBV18 ASSSRTGVSSPLH